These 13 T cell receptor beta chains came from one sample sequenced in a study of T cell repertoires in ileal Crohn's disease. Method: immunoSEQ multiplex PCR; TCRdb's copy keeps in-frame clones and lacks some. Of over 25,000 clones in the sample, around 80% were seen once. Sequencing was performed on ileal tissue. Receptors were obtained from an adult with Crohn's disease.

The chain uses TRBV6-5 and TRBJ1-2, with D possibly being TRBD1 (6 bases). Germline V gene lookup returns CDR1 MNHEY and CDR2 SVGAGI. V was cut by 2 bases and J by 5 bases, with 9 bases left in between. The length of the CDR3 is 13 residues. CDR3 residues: CASSYNRAYGYTF. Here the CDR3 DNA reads TGTGCCAGCAGTTACAACAGGGCGTATGGCTACACCTTC.

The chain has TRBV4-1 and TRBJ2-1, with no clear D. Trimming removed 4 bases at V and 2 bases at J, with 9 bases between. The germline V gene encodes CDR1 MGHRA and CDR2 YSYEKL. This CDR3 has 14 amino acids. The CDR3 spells CASSPLGTYNEQFF. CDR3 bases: TGCGCCAGCAGCCCCCTGGGCACCTACAATGAGCAGTTCTTC.

CDR3 region: CASSLSPSYNEQFF. CDR3 bases: TGTGCCAGCAGCTTGAGCCCTTCCTACAATGAGCAGTTCTTC. The chain is built from TRBV5-4 and TRBJ2-1; D gene ambiguous. The ends were cut back, 1 base at V and 1 base at J, with 6 bases in the middle. Per the germline V gene, CDR1 is SGHNT and CDR2 is YYREEE (reference sequence). This CDR3 has 14 amino acids.

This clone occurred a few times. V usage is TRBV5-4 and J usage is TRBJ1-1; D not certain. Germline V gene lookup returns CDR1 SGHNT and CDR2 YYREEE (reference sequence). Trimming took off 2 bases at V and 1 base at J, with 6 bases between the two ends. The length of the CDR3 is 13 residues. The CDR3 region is CASSLPGNTEAFF. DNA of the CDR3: TGTGCCAGCAGCTTACCAGGGAACACTGAAGCTTTCTTT.

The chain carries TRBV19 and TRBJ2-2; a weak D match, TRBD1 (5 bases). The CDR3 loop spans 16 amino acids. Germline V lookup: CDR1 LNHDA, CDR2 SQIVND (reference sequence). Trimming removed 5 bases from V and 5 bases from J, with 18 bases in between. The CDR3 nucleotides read TGTGCCAGTAGTCCCTCCCGGGTCAGGGTAACCGGGGAGCTGTTTTTT. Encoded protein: CASSPSRVRVTGELFF.

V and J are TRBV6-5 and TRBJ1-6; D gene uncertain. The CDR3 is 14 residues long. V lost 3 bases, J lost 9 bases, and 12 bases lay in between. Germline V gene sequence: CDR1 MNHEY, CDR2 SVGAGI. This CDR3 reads CASSYEGWGSPLHF. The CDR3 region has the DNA TGTGCCAGCAGTTATGAGGGATGGGGTTCACCCCTCCACTTT.

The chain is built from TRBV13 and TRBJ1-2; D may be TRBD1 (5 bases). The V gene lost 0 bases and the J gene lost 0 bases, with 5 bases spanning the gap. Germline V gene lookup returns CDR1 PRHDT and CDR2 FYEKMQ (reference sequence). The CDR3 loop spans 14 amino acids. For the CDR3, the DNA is TGTGCCAGCAGCTTAGGGACAGCTAACTATGGCTACACCTTC. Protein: CASSLGTANYGYTF.

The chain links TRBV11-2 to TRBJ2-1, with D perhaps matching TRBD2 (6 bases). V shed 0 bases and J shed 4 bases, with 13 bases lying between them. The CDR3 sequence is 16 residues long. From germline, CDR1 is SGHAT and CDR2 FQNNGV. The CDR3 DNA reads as TGTGCCAGCAGCTTAGATCTACAGCGGGCGTACAATGAGCAGTTCTTC. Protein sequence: CASSLDLQRAYNEQFF.

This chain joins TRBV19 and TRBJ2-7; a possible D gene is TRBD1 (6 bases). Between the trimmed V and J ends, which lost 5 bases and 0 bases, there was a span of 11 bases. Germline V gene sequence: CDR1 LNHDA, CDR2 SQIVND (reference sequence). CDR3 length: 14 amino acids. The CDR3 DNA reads TGTGCCAGTAGTGCGACAGGCCTCTCCTACGAGCAGTACTTC. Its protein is CASSATGLSYEQYF.

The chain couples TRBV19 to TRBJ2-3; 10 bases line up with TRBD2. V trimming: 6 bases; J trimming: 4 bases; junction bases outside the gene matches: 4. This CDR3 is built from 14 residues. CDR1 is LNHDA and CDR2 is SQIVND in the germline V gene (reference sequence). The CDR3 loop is CASRTSGFADTQYF. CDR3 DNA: TGTGCCAGTAGGACTAGCGGGTTCGCAGATACGCAGTATTTT.

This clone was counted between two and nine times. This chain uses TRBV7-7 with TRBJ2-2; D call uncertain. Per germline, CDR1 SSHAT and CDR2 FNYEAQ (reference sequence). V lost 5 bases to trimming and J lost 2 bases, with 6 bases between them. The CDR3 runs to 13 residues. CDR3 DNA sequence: TGTGCCAGCAGCCCGACAAACACCGGGGAGCTGTTTTTT. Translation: CASSPTNTGELFF. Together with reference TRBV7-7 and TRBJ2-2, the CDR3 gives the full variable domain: GAGVSQSPRYKVTKRGQDVTLRCDPISSHATLYWYQQALGQGPEFLTYFNYEAQPDKSGLPSDRFSAERPEGSISTLTIQRTEQRDSAMYRCASSPTNTGELFFGEGSRLTVL.

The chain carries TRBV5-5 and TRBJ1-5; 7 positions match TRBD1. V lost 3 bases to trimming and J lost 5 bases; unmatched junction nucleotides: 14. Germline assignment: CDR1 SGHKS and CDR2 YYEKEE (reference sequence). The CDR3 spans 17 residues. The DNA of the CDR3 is TGTGCCAGCAGCTCAAACCGTTATGGAACAGGGGATCAGCCCCAGCATTTT. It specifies CASSSNRYGTGDQPQHF.

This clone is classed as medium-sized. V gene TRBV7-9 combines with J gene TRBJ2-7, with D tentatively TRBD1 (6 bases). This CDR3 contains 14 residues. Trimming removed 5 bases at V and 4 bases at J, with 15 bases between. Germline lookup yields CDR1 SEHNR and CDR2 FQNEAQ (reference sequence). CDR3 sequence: CASSAPGHPYEQYF. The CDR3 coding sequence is TGTGCCAGCAGCGCCCCGGGACACCCTTACGAGCAGTACTTC. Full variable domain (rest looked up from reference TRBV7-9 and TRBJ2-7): DTGVSQNPRHKITKRGQNVTFRCDPISEHNRLYWYRQTLGQGPEFLTYFQNEAQLEKSRLLSDRFSAERPKGSFSTLEIQRTEQGDSAMYLCASSAPGHPYEQYFGPGTRLTVT.